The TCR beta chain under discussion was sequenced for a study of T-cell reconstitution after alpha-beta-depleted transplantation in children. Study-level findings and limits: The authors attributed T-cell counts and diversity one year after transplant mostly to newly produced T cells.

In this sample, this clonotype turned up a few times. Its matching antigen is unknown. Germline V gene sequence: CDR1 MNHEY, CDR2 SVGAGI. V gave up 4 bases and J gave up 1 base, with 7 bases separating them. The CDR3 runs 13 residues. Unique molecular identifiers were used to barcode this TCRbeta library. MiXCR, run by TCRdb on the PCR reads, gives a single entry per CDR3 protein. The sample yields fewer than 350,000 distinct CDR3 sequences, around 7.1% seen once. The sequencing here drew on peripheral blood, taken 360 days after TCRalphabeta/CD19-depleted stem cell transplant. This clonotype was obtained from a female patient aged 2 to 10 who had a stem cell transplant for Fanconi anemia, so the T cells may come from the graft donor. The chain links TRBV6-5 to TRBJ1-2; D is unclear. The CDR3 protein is CASSSGDNYGYTF. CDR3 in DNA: TGTGCCAGCAGTTCCGGTGATAACTATGGCTACACCTTC.